These 5 T cell receptor beta chains originate from one sample sequenced in a study of cytomegalovirus exposure and HLA in healthy donors. Primers for the PCR totalled 60 Vbeta and 13 Jbeta. Sequenced by immunoSEQ multiplex PCR; TCRdb stores in-frame clones only, minus some. This repertoire shows 70,000 to 95,000 clones, approximately 60% found once; its top ten account for roughly 6%. The sequenced material came from PBMCs. The receptor set was obtained from a woman aged 25 to 39 in good health and CMV-seropositive.

The rearrangement links TRBV20-1 to TRBJ1-1; D is ambiguous. In germline, CDR1 is DFQATT, CDR2 SNEGSKA (reference sequence). This CDR3 has 11 residues. V lost 8 bases, J lost 1 base, and 8 bases lay in between. In DNA, the CDR3 is TGCAGTACACACAGGAACACTGAAGCTTTCTTT. This encodes CSTHRNTEAFF.

The chain employs TRBV7-9 and TRBJ2-3; D uncertain. This CDR3 has 12 residues. CDR1 is SEHNR, CDR2 FQNEAQ, per germline (reference sequence). V dropped 4 bases and J dropped 0 bases, with 2 bases sitting between them. CDR3 nucleotides: TGTGCCAGCAGCTCTAGCACAGATACGCAGTATTTT. This encodes CASSSSTDTQYF.

The rearrangement joins TRBV5-6 to TRBJ2-7; D possibly corresponds to TRBD1 (6 bases). V lost 0 bases, J lost 2 bases, and 9 bases lay in between. The CDR3 extends over 14 amino acids. CDR1 is SGHDT and CDR2 is YYEEEE in the germline V gene. In DNA form, the CDR3 reads TGTGCCAGCAGCTTGGTCAGGGGCCCCTACGAGCAGTACTTC. The encoded protein is CASSLVRGPYEQYF.

This chain uses TRBV7-2 with TRBJ2-7, with 8 nucleotides matching TRBD1. This CDR3 contains 15 residues. Germline assignment: CDR1 SGHTA and CDR2 FQGNSA. Losses at the gene ends were 5 bases for V and 9 bases for J; bases not matched to a gene: 15. The CDR3: CASSPGSGQGSGQYF. The CDR3 nucleotides are TGTGCCAGCAGCCCTGGTTCAGGACAGGGAAGTGGGCAGTACTTC. The full variable domain, with the rest looked up from reference TRBV7-2 and TRBJ2-7, is GAGVSQSPSNKVTEKGKDVELRCDPISGHTALYWYRQSLGQGLEFLIYFQGNSAPDKSGLPSDRFSAERTGGSVSTLTIQRTQQEDSAVYLCASSPGSGQGSGQYFGPGTRLTVT.

The rearrangement uses TRBV7-2 and TRBJ2-1, with a possible D match to TRBD2 (5 bases). The CDR3 totals 11 residues. CDR1 SGHTA and CDR2 FQGNSA come from the germline V gene. Trimming removed 8 bases from V and 8 bases from J, with 10 bases in between. The CDR3 reads CASASGYEQFF. DNA for the CDR3: TGTGCCAGCGCCTCGGGGTATGAGCAGTTCTTC.